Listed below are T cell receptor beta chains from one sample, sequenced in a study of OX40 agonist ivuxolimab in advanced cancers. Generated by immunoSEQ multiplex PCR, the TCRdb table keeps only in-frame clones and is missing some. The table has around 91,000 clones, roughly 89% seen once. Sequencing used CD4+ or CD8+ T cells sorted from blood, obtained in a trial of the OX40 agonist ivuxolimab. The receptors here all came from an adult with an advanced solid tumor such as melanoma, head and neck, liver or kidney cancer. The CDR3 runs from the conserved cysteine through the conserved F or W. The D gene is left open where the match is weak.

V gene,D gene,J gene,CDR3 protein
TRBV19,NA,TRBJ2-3,CASNFGGRTDTQYF
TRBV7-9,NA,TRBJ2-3,CASSPDGSTDTQYF
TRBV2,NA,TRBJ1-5,CASNTRDFAPQHF
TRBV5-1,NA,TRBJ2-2,CASSLSGPGELFF
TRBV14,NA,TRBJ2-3,CASSQVGRYSGTQYF
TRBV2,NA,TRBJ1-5,CASSVGSPIQPQHF
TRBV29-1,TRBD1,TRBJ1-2,CSVEVPKGQGYGYTF
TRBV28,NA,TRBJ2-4,CASSLEGTKNIQYF
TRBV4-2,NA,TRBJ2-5,CASSQDFRQEQETQYF
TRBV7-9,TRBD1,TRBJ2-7,CASSLGQGALYEQYF
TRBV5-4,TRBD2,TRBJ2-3,CASSLSGGSTDTQYF
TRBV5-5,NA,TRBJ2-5,CASSRAQVGAQYF
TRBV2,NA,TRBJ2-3,CASSEGNTQYF
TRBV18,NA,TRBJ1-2,CASSPQDYGYTF
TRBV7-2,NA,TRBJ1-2,CASSLTFRVDYGYTF
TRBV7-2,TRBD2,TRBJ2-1,CASSLGGGSFYNEQFF
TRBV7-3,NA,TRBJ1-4,CASSLQGGVNEKLFF
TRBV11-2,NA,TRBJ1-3,CASSLAWGSGNTIYF
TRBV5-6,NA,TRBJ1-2,CASSLQAYGYTF
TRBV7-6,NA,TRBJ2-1,CASSHSGAYNEQFF
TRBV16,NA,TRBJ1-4,CASSQFRGEKLFF
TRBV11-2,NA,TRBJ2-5,CASSFGQAQETQYF
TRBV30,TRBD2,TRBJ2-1,CALAGGQYNEQFF
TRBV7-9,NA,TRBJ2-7,CASSPRDTDYEQYF